This TCR beta chain was sequenced for a study of PD-L1 blockade in urothelial cancer. On the study more broadly: Males with bladder-origin urothelial cancer made up twenty-five of 29 patients. The study recovered a median of roughly 150,000 T cells per blood sample.

V lost 4 bases and J lost 17; bases outside the gene matches: 9. The CDR3 consists of 13 residues. Per germline, CDR1 SGHAT and CDR2 FQNNGV. The time point was: pretreatment peripheral blood. Synthetic TCR analog templates were spiked into all PCRs individually. This table comes from immunoSEQ multiplex PCR, and its TCRdb copy is limited to in-frame clones, with some not included. The sample has around 130,000 clones, about 88% seen once. The genes are TRBV11-2 and TRBJ1-6; the match to TRBD1 covers 9 bases. This TCR was sampled from a man aged 50-60 years with urothelial cancer. Source: PBMCs, taken around atezolizumab (anti-PD-L1) treatment. CDR3 nucleotide sequence: TGTGCCAGCAGCTCGACCGGGACAGGGAGTGTCCACTTT. The encoded protein is CASSSTGTGSVHF.